The 12 T cell receptor beta chains given below trace back to one sample, sequenced in a study of shared clonotypes between healthy human individuals. Only in-frame clones appear in the TCRdb table, and some are missing; sequencing was by immunoSEQ multiplex PCR. Of some 550,000 clones detected, 97% appear once; the ten largest clones hold 0.045% to 0.06%. The sequenced sample was naive CD4+ T cells sorted from blood. Sample subset: CD45RA+ positively selected. The receptor set was obtained from a woman between 25 and 40 years old in good health.

Comments on this clone: Germline and junction disagree at one end, which may indicate a read error. V is TRBV5-1 and J is TRBJ1-2; D not resolved. The germline V gene encodes CDR1 SGHRS and CDR2 YFSETQ. This CDR3 region has 13 residues. CDR3 in DNA: TGCGCCAACAGCTCTAACACCGACGGTGGCTACACCTTC. It specifies CANSSNTDGGYTF.

This clone is a singleton in its sample. The V call is TRBV27, the J call TRBJ1-4; no definite D call. Germline-derived CDR1 and CDR2 are MNHEY and SMNVEV (reference sequence). The CDR3 consists of 12 residues. V was trimmed by 5 bases and J by 5 bases, leaving 6 bases between them. CDR3 region: CASSRINEKLFF. CDR3 DNA sequence: TGTGCCAGCAGTAGGATCAATGAAAAACTGTTTTTT.

The rearrangement joins TRBV27 to TRBJ1-4, with D tentatively TRBD1 (6 bases). Trimming cost V 2 bases and J 4 bases, with 11 bases left between them. Germline CDR1 reads MNHEY; CDR2 reads SMNVEV (reference sequence). This CDR3 comprises 15 residues. CDR3 residues: CASSLLGQINEKLFF. The CDR3 DNA reads as TGTGCCAGCAGTTTACTCGGACAGATTAATGAAAAACTGTTTTTT. The full variable domain, rest sourced from reference TRBV27 and TRBJ1-4, is EAQVTQNPRYLITVTGKKLTVTCSQNMNHEYMSWYRQDPGLGLRQIYYSMNVEVTDKGDVPEGYKVSRKEKRNFPLILESPSPNQTSLYFCASSLLGQINEKLFFGSGTQLSVL.

The DNA of the CDR3 is TGTGCCAGCAGCCAAGATGTGTTGGGCTACACCTTC. It is translated as CASSQDVLGYTF. This chain connects TRBV14 to TRBJ1-2; unclear D gene. Trimming left V 0 bases short and J 8 bases short, with 7 bases between. CDR3 length equals 12 residues. CDR1 is SGHDN and CDR2 is FVKESK in the germline V gene. Based on the CDR3 plus reference TRBV14 and TRBJ1-2, the full variable domain is EAGVTQFPSHSVIEKGQTVTLRCDPISGHDNLYWYRRVMGKEIKFLLHFVKESKQDESGMPNNRFLAERTGGTYSTLKVQPAELEDSGVYFCASSQDVLGYTFGSGTRLTVV.

This chain links TRBV5-4 with TRBJ2-5, with no clear D. The CDR3 covers 15 residues. Trimming took off 0 bases at V and 1 base at J, with 10 bases between the two ends. Germline V gives CDR1 SGHNT, CDR2 YYREEE (reference sequence). The CDR3 spells CASSLGSRTQETQYF. DNA for the CDR3: TGTGCCAGCAGCTTGGGATCCAGGACCCAAGAGACCCAGTACTTC.

For the CDR3, the DNA is TGTGCCAGCAGTTTAAGGCATGAGCAGTTCTTC. Translating it yields CASSLRHEQFF. The chain employs TRBV28 and TRBJ2-1; D remains ambiguous. Trimming took off 2 bases at V and 8 bases at J, with 4 bases between the two ends. Germline CDR1 and CDR2: MDHEN and SYDVKM. The CDR3 is made up of 11 amino acids.

The rearrangement uses TRBV4-1 and TRBJ2-1, with 10 nucleotides matching TRBD2. Trimming at V came to 7 bases and at J to 6 bases, leaving 9 bases not matched to a gene. Germline loops: CDR1 MGHRA, CDR2 YSYEKL. CDR3 length equals 15 residues. Written as DNA, the CDR3 is TGCGCCAGCATGAACTTGGGACTAGCGCCCAATGAGCAGTTCTTC. Protein: CASMNLGLAPNEQFF.

V is TRBV5-6 and J is TRBJ2-1; D is unresolved. This CDR3 spans 12 amino acids. Trimming cost V 6 bases and J 9 bases, with 13 bases left between them. Germline V CDR1 and CDR2: SGHDT, YYEEEE. The CDR3 nucleotides read TGTGCCAGCACCCTGCGGCCCGGTGAGCAGTTCTTC. Amino acids: CASTLRPGEQFF. The full variable domain, in which reference TRBV5-6 and TRBJ2-1 provide the parts outside the CDR3, is DAGVTQSPTHLIKTRGQQVTLRCSPKSGHDTVSWYQQALGQGPQFIFQYYEEEERQRGNFPDRFSGHQFPNYSSELNVNALLLGDSALYLCASTLRPGEQFFGPGTRLTVL.

Only one count was recorded for this clone. The chain links TRBV2 to TRBJ2-1; 7 bases are a match to TRBD1. This CDR3 has 14 amino acids. CDR1 SNHLY and CDR2 FYNNEI come from the germline V gene. Germline trimming cut 6 bases from V and 4 bases from J; bases unmatched to any gene: 6. The CDR3 DNA reads as TGTGCCAGCAGATTTCGGGGACAGTACAATGAGCAGTTCTTC. This sequence encodes CASRFRGQYNEQFF.

This chain links TRBV6-1 with TRBJ2-7; no firm D call. V dropped 1 base and J dropped 6 bases, with 10 bases sitting between them. This CDR3 region has 13 residues. The germline V gene encodes CDR1 MNHNS and CDR2 SASEGT. The CDR3 coding sequence is TGTGCCAGCAGTGAAGGATTAGGTTCCGAGCAGTACTTC. Residues: CASSEGLGSEQYF.

This clone was seen only once. The gene calls are TRBV28 and TRBJ1-2; a weak D match, TRBD1 (5 bases). The CDR3 length is 14 residues. The germline V and J ends were trimmed by 2 bases and 0 bases, with 7 bases remaining between them. Germline lookup yields CDR1 MDHEN and CDR2 SYDVKM. In DNA form, the CDR3 reads TGTGCCAGCAGTTTAGACAGAACTAACTATGGCTACACCTTC. It translates to CASSLDRTNYGYTF.

The chain combines TRBV19 with TRBJ1-1, with TRBD1 matching over 7 bases. The V gene's germline CDR1 is LNHDA and CDR2 SQIVND (reference sequence). The CDR3 length is 16 residues. V trimming: 5 bases; J trimming: 0 bases; junction bases outside the gene matches: 9. The CDR3 spells CASSGGDSLMNTEAFF. CDR3 sequence (DNA): TGTGCCAGTAGTGGGGGGGACAGTCTTATGAACACTGAAGCTTTCTTT.